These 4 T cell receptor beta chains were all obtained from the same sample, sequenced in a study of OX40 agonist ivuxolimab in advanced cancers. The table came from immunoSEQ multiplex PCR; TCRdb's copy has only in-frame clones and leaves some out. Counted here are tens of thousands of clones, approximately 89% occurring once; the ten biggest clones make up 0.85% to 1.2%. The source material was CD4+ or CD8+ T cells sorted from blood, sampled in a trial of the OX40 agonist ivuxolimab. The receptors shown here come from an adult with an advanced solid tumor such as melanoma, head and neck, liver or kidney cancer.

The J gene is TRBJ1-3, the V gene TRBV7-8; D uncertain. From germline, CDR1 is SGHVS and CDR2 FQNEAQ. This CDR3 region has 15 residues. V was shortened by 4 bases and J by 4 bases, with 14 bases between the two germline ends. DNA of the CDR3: TGTGCCAGCAGCTCGTACGACGGGAGAGGAAACACCATATATTTT. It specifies CASSSYDGRGNTIYF.

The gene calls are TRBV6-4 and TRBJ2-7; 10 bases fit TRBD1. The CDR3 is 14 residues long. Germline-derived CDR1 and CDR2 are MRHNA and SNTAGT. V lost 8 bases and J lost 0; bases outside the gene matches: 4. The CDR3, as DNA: TGTGCCAGCGCCGGGACAGGGGACTCCTACGAGCAGTACTTC. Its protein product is CASAGTGDSYEQYF.

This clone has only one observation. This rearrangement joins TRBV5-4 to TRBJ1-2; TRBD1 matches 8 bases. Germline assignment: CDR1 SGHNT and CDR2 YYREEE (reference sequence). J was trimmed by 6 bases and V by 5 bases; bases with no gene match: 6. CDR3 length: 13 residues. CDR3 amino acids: CASSYDRGDGYTF. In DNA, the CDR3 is TGTGCCAGCAGTTACGACAGGGGTGATGGCTACACCTTC.

CDR3 loop: CASSLAGGPNTDTQYF. In DNA form, the CDR3 reads TGCGCCAGCAGCTTAGCGGGGGGGCCGAACACAGATACGCAGTATTTT. The rearrangement joins TRBV5-1 to TRBJ2-3; TRBD2 aligns across 10 bases. V gave up 2 bases and J gave up 2 bases; unmatched junction bases: 5. Germline lookup yields CDR1 SGHRS and CDR2 YFSETQ. This CDR3 is 16 amino acids long.